The next 23 T cell receptor beta chains were all read from a single sample in a study of persistence of HIV-infected CD4 T cells. The libraries were made with immunoSEQ version 4 in survey mode. Generated by immunoSEQ multiplex PCR, the TCRdb table keeps only in-frame clones and is missing some. The table records approximately 35,000 clones, roughly 82% of them present only once. The antigens for these receptors are not known. The stimulus was lysate of CMV-infected fibroblasts, about 10 ug/mL. CD40L-negative CD69-negative CD45RO-high memory CD4+ T cells were sorted as populations depleted of antigen-responding cells. Sequences were derived from CD4+ T cells sorted from PBMCs after approximately 18-hour stimulation, sampled from a patient who received antiretroviral therapy. These receptors all come from an adult man with HIV who was CMV-seropositive.

The chain employs TRBV14 and TRBJ1-4; 7 bases map to TRBD1. The germline gives CDR1 SGHDN, CDR2 FVKESK. V was pared by 5 bases and J by 8 bases, with 11 bases of the junction left unmatched. The CDR3 runs to 15 residues. The CDR3 loop reads CASSWRGREREKLFF. The CDR3 region has the DNA TGTGCCAGCAGCTGGAGGGGGCGCGAAAGGGAAAAACTGTTTTTT.

V and J are TRBV6-6 and TRBJ2-3; D remains unclear. The CDR3 spans 11 residues. The ends were cut back, 6 bases at V and 6 bases at J, with 7 bases in the middle. The germline V gene has CDR1 MNHNY and CDR2 SVGAGI (reference sequence). The CDR3 sequence: CASSPRDTQYF. CDR3 bases: TGTGCCAGCAGCCCTAGGGATACGCAGTATTTT.

The chain uses TRBV28 and TRBJ1-2; weak D call: TRBD1 (6 bases). The V end was cut by 6 bases, the J end by 14 bases, with 16 bases between. CDR1 is MDHEN and CDR2 is SYDVKM in the germline V gene. The CDR3 loop spans 11 amino acids. As DNA, the CDR3 is TGTGCCAGCAGGGGGACACCTGAGGAAACCTTC. This gives the protein CASRGTPEETF.

This chain joins TRBV5-1 and TRBJ1-2, with TRBD1 identical over 7 bases. V lost 5 bases, J lost 4 bases, and 8 bases stayed unmatched. The CDR3 runs 14 residues. Germline CDR1 and CDR2: SGHRS and YFSETQ. CDR3 protein: CASRAGQQGYGYTF. CDR3 nucleotides: TGCGCCAGCAGGGCGGGACAGCAAGGCTATGGCTACACCTTC.

The rearrangement links TRBV19 to TRBJ2-3; 11 nucleotides agree with TRBD2. V was clipped by 6 bases and J by 4 bases; unmatched bases: 3. This CDR3 region has 14 residues. CDR1 and CDR2 (germline): LNHDA, SQIVND (reference sequence). The CDR3 DNA follows: TGTGCCAGTAGGGTAGCGGGGGGGTCAGATACGCAGTATTTT. The encoded protein is CASRVAGGSDTQYF.

The J gene is TRBJ2-2, the V gene TRBV5-1, with TRBD2 matching 8 bases. This CDR3 is 14 amino acids long. V lost 5 bases, J lost 7 bases, and 7 bases stayed unmatched. The germline V gene encodes CDR1 SGHRS and CDR2 YFSETQ. CDR3 amino acids: CASRGAGAVGELFF. Written as DNA, the CDR3 is TGCGCCAGCAGAGGAGCGGGGGCAGTCGGGGAGCTGTTTTTT.

The V and J genes are TRBV5-1 and TRBJ2-1; 13 bases are a match to TRBD2. Losses at the gene ends were 7 bases for V and 0 bases for J; bases not matched to a gene: 7. CDR1 is SGHRS and CDR2 is YFSETQ in the germline V gene. The CDR3 extends over 17 amino acids. The CDR3 sequence is CASRLAGGRSSYNEQFF. In DNA, the CDR3 is TGCGCCAGCCGACTAGCGGGGGGCCGGAGCTCCTACAATGAGCAGTTCTTC.

This rearrangement joins TRBV6-4 to TRBJ1-1; D gene ambiguous. This CDR3 comprises 13 residues. Trimming cost V 4 bases and J 0 bases, with 6 bases left between them. The germline V gene has CDR1 MRHNA and CDR2 SNTAGT. Written as DNA, the CDR3 is TGTGCCAGCAGTGTTAGGTTGAACACTGAAGCTTTCTTT. It encodes CASSVRLNTEAFF.

The chain is built from TRBV5-1 and TRBJ2-5, with TRBD1 matching 7 bases. J was trimmed by 3 bases and V by 5 bases; bases with no gene match: 7. The CDR3 length is 14 residues. CDR1 and CDR2 (germline): SGHRS, YFSETQ. The CDR3 region is CASSRDSLKETQYF. In DNA form, the CDR3 reads TGCGCCAGCAGTCGGGACAGTCTTAAAGAGACCCAGTACTTC.

The chain uses TRBV6-5 and TRBJ2-1; D gene ambiguous. V was pared by 6 bases and J by 5 bases, with 11 bases between. This CDR3 comprises 13 residues. The germline gives CDR1 MNHEY, CDR2 SVGAGI. CDR3 region: CASREFPNNEQFF. DNA for the CDR3: TGTGCCAGCAGGGAGTTTCCTAACAATGAGCAGTTCTTC.

V usage is TRBV7-2 and J usage is TRBJ2-7; D is possibly TRBD1 or TRBD2 (5 bases each). Germline CDR1 is SGHTA and CDR2 is FQGNSA. V lost 5 bases and J lost 0, with 20 bases in between. This CDR3 has 17 amino acids. The CDR3 DNA follows: TGTGCCAGCAGCAAAGCCGGGACGGCAGGACTCTCCTACGAGCAGTACTTC. Its translation is CASSKAGTAGLSYEQYF.

The chain couples TRBV4-2 to TRBJ2-5, with 9 positions matching TRBD1. The CDR3 is 16 residues long. Unmatched junction bases numbered 4, after V lost 0 bases and J lost 2 bases. The germline V gene has CDR1 LGHNA and CDR2 YNFKEQ. The CDR3 bases are TGTGCCAGCAGCCAAGAGACAGGGGGTCCACAAGAGACCCAGTACTTC. It codes for CASSQETGGPQETQYF.

The chain couples TRBV7-2 to TRBJ1-6; 8 bases are shared with TRBD1. This CDR3 spans 17 amino acids. Looked up from germline, CDR1 is SGHTA and CDR2 is FQGNSA. The V and J ends lost 2 bases and 6 bases, in that order; junction bases with no gene match: 9. CDR3 region: CASSLTGGSSINSPLHF. CDR3 bases: TGTGCCAGCAGCTTAACAGGGGGAAGTTCAATTAATTCACCCCTCCACTTT. The full variable domain, with the rest looked up from reference TRBV7-2 and TRBJ1-6, is GAGVSQSPSNKVTEKGKDVELRCDPISGHTALYWYRQSLGQGLEFLIYFQGNSAPDKSGLPSDRFSAERTGGSVSTLTIQRTQQEDSAVYLCASSLTGGSSINSPLHFGNGTRLTVT.

The chain links TRBV5-1 to TRBJ2-2; 7 nucleotides line up with TRBD1. Germline-derived CDR1 and CDR2 are SGHRS and YFSETQ. J was trimmed by 1 base and V by 1 base; bases with no gene match: 4. This CDR3 comprises 16 residues. The CDR3 spells CASSLFWTGNTGELFF. The CDR3 nucleotides are TGCGCCAGCAGCTTGTTTTGGACAGGGAACACCGGGGAGCTGTTTTTT.

The chain has TRBV5-3 and TRBJ1-2; D ambiguous. TRBV5-3 counts as an open reading frame of uncertain function. V gave up 0 bases and J gave up 4 bases, with 10 bases separating them. The CDR3 is 14 residues long. CDR3 protein: CARSLVSRGYGYTF. The CDR3 coding sequence is TGTGCCAGAAGCTTGGTTTCGCGGGGCTATGGCTACACCTTC.

The CDR3 protein is CASSLQVVAKNIQYF. The CDR3 DNA reads as TGTGCCAGCAGCTTACAGGTGGTAGCCAAAAACATTCAGTACTTC. The V gene is TRBV7-2, the J gene TRBJ2-4; D is ambiguous. The CDR3 consists of 15 residues. The germline V and J ends were trimmed by 2 bases and 0 bases, with 8 bases remaining between them. Per the germline V gene, CDR1 is SGHTA and CDR2 is FQGNSA.

This clone has just a few counts. CDR3 region: CASKSQGGAYEQFF. CDR3 nucleotides: TGTGCCAGTAAATCCCAGGGTGGGGCATATGAGCAGTTCTTC. This sequence joins TRBV19 and TRBJ2-1; a weak D match, TRBD1 (5 bases). Germline-derived CDR1 and CDR2 are LNHDA and SQIVND (reference sequence). The CDR3 consists of 14 residues. V gave up 7 bases and J gave up 8 bases, with 18 bases separating them.

V usage is TRBV7-6 and J usage is TRBJ2-1; D remains ambiguous. CDR3 length: 15 residues. V was cut by 5 bases and J by 4 bases, with 15 bases left in between. Germline V lookup: CDR1 SGHVS, CDR2 FNYEAQ. In DNA, the CDR3 is TGTGCCAGCAGCGATAATGACGGTTGGTACAATGAGCAGTTCTTC. Protein sequence: CASSDNDGWYNEQFF.

This clone was detected a few times. This sequence joins TRBV5-1 and TRBJ1-4; a weak D match, TRBD1 (5 bases). The CDR3 is made up of 13 amino acids. CDR1 and CDR2 (germline): SGHRS, YFSETQ. V was cut by 3 bases and J by 11 bases, with 14 bases left in between. The DNA for the CDR3 is TGCGCCAGCAGCTCGGGGGGATCGCAGAAACTGTTTTTT. Translation gives CASSSGGSQKLFF.

The J gene is TRBJ2-2, the V gene TRBV18; D perhaps matches TRBD1 (6 bases). Trimming cost V 0 bases and J 4 bases, with 12 bases left between them. The CDR3 covers 16 residues. The germline V gene has CDR1 KGHSH and CDR2 LQKENI. CDR3 region: CASSPPGGGSTGELFF. The CDR3 nucleotides are TGTGCCAGCTCACCACCAGGGGGTGGAAGCACCGGGGAGCTGTTTTTT.

This clone was found once. The chain's CDR3 is CASSPSQAEGTEAFF. CDR3 bases: TGTGCCAGCTCACCATCTCAAGCGGAGGGCACTGAAGCTTTCTTT. The rearrangement uses TRBV18 and TRBJ1-1; D not resolved. This CDR3 region has 15 residues. Per germline, CDR1 KGHSH and CDR2 LQKENI. V was shortened by 2 bases and J by 4 bases, with 14 bases between the two germline ends. The entire variable domain, with the rest obtained from reference TRBV18 and TRBJ1-1, is as follows: NAGVMQNPRHLVRRRGQEARLRCSPMKGHSHVYWYRQLPEEGLKFMVYLQKENIIDESGMPKERFSAEFPKEGPSILRIQQVVRGDSAAYFCASSPSQAEGTEAFFGQGTRLTVV.

The gene calls are TRBV3-1 (or the pseudogene TRBV3-2) and TRBJ2-1; no reliable D call. The CDR3 contains 15 residues. Trimming pared 0 bases from V and 3 bases from J, leaving 9 bases between. Germline V gene data show CDR1 as LGHDT and CDR2 as YNNKEL (reference sequence). CDR3 DNA: TGTGCCAGCAGCCAAGACCGACAAGTCTACAATGAGCAGTTCTTC. Translated, it gives CASSQDRQVYNEQFF.

V is TRBV6-2 or TRBV6-3 and J is TRBJ1-1; D is unresolved. Trimming stripped 0 bases from V and 5 bases from J, with 1 base between. There are 11 residues in the CDR3. Germline V gene data show CDR1 as MNHEY and CDR2 as SVGEGT. The CDR3 sequence: CASSYSTEAFF. The CDR3 DNA is TGTGCCAGCAGTTACTCGACTGAAGCTTTCTTT.